The 22 T cell receptor beta chains presented below share a single source sample, sequenced in a study of cytomegalovirus exposure and HLA in healthy donors. Primers: 60 Vbeta forward and 13 Jbeta reverse. Data came from immunoSEQ multiplex PCR; TCRdb stores just in-frame clones and leaves some out. The sample shows about 150,000 clones, more than 70% of them seen only once. Sequenced material: PBMCs. Source of these receptors: a middle-aged woman in good health and CMV-seronegative.

The genes are TRBV18 and TRBJ2-5; 12 nucleotides line up with TRBD2. Per germline, CDR1 KGHSH and CDR2 LQKENI. J gave up 2 bases and V 2 bases, and 0 bases lay outside the gene matches. There are 15 residues in the CDR3. This chain's CDR3 is CASSPTSGGQETQYF. The CDR3, as DNA: TGTGCCAGCTCACCAACTAGCGGGGGGCAAGAGACCCAGTACTTC.

The chain couples TRBV30 to TRBJ2-1; a possible D gene is TRBD2 (6 bases). This CDR3 region has 15 residues. Germline V CDR1 and CDR2: GTSNPN, SVGIG (reference sequence). The V end lost 0 bases, the J end lost 8 bases, and 17 bases lay between the germline ends. The CDR3 DNA reads as TGTGCCTGGAGTGTACGGGGGATTCGACGCGATGAGCAGTTCTTC. Protein sequence: CAWSVRGIRRDEQFF.

The chain couples TRBV4-1 to TRBJ1-2; TRBD1 aligns across 7 bases. The CDR3 is 17 residues long. V trimming: 0 bases; J trimming: 5 bases; junction bases outside the gene matches: 12. Per the germline V gene, CDR1 is MGHRA and CDR2 is YSYEKL. The CDR3 DNA sequence: TGCGCCAGCAGCCAAGACCGGGACAGTCCTTATGCATATGGCTACACCTTC. Encoded protein: CASSQDRDSPYAYGYTF.

This chain connects TRBV7-6 to TRBJ2-3; the D gene is possibly TRBD1 (6 bases). The germline CDR1 and CDR2 sequences are SGHVS and FNYEAQ. The V end was cut by 5 bases, the J end by 15 bases, with 15 bases between. CDR3 size: 11 residues. DNA for the CDR3: TGTGCCAGCAGCATCGGGGACAAGCGATATTTT. Its translation is CASSIGDKRYF.

CDR3 residues: CASMLRNTDTQYF. The CDR3 DNA sequence: TGTGCCAGCATGTTGCGGAACACAGATACGCAGTATTTT. The rearrangement uses TRBV2 and TRBJ2-3; D unclear. Looked up from germline, CDR1 is SNHLY and CDR2 is FYNNEI. The V end lost 7 bases, the J end lost 2 bases, and 10 bases lay between the germline ends. The CDR3 sequence is 13 residues long. Looking up the rest from reference TRBV2 and TRBJ2-3 gives the full variable domain: EPEVTQTPSHQVTQMGQEVILRCVPISNHLYFYWYRQILGQKVEFLVSFYNNEISEKSEIFDDQFSVERPDGSNFTLKIRSTKLEDSAMYFCASMLRNTDTQYFGPGTRLTVL.

The V and J genes are TRBV5-1 and TRBJ2-5; no clear D. The germline V and J ends were trimmed by 0 bases and 5 bases, with 5 bases remaining between them. CDR3 size: 12 residues. Germline loops: CDR1 SGHRS, CDR2 YFSETQ. The CDR3 DNA follows: TGCGCCAGCAGCTTGGGGGCCGAGACCCAGTACTTC. Protein: CASSLGAETQYF.

This CDR3 reads CASRVKGQGLGNQPQHF. The CDR3 DNA follows: TGTGCAAGTCGCGTGAAAGGGCAGGGGCTAGGCAATCAGCCCCAGCATTTT. The chain uses TRBV12-2 and TRBJ1-5; whether TRBD1, the table's D call, matches the DNA was not checked. TRBV12-2 is marked as a pseudogene. The CDR3 totals 17 residues.

The chain combines TRBV12-5 with TRBJ1-5; no clear D gene. V gave up 5 bases and J gave up 2 bases, with 13 bases separating them. Germline CDR1 reads LGHNT; CDR2 reads FRNRAP. This CDR3 contains 15 residues. CDR3 sequence reads: CASGLGRYGNQPQHF. The CDR3, as DNA: TGTGCTAGTGGTCTTGGGCGATACGGCAATCAGCCCCAGCATTTT.

The gene calls are TRBV15 and TRBJ1-2; D is undetermined. This CDR3 has 16 amino acids. Germline V gene lookup returns CDR1 LNHNV and CDR2 YYDKDF (reference sequence). Trimming left V 0 bases short and J 2 bases short, with 13 bases between. The CDR3 region is CATSRDLVAANYGYTF. The CDR3 DNA reads as TGTGCCACCAGCAGAGATCTAGTTGCAGCAAACTATGGCTACACCTTC.

This clone was observed a few times. The CDR3 DNA is TGTGCCAGCTCACCGGTAATAGCGGGGGCCGGAGCTTTCTTT. Protein: CASSPVIAGAGAFF. The chain carries TRBV18 and TRBJ1-1; D possibly corresponds to TRBD1 (6 bases). The germline V and J ends were trimmed by 3 bases and 10 bases, with 18 bases remaining between them. Germline CDR1 reads KGHSH; CDR2 reads LQKENI. The CDR3 length is 14 residues.

The rearrangement links TRBV10-2 to TRBJ2-7; TRBD1 matches at 9 bases. Looked up from germline, CDR1 is WSHSY and CDR2 is SAAADI. V dropped 6 bases and J dropped 3; count of bases not matched to a gene: 3. CDR3 length: 13 amino acids. In DNA, the CDR3 is TGCGCCAGCAGAGTGGACAGGGGCTACGAGCAGTACTTC. Residues: CASRVDRGYEQYF.

This rearrangement joins TRBV21-1 to TRBJ2-3; whether TRBD2, the table's D call, matches the DNA was not checked. TRBV21-1 is a documented pseudogene. The CDR3 is made up of 13 amino acids. The CDR3 coding sequence is TGTGCCAGCAGCACCTTCTTTACAGATACGCAGTATTTT. This codes for CASSTFFTDTQYF.

The chain carries TRBV11-2 and TRBJ1-5; D remains unclear. Germline V gives CDR1 SGHAT, CDR2 FQNNGV. This CDR3 comprises 13 residues. V was pared by 1 base and J by 4 bases, with 5 bases between. The CDR3 is CASSLGRNQPQHF. In DNA form, the CDR3 reads TGTGCCAGCAGCTTAGGCAGAAATCAGCCCCAGCATTTT.

Concerning this clone: Other nucleotide sequences from this sample produce the same CDR3. V is TRBV7-9 and J is TRBJ1-2, with TRBD1 as a possible D gene (6 bases). V shed 6 bases and J shed 4 bases, with 12 bases lying between them. Per the germline V gene, CDR1 is SEHNR and CDR2 is FQNEAQ (reference sequence). This CDR3 has 13 amino acids. As DNA, the CDR3 is TGTGCCAGCAGTCCAGGACAGCGCTATGGCTACACCTTC. Translated, it gives CASSPGQRYGYTF. The whole variable domain, filled in from reference TRBV7-9 and TRBJ1-2, reads DTGVSQNPRHKITKRGQNVTFRCDPISEHNRLYWYRQTLGQGPEFLTYFQNEAQLEKSRLLSDRFSAERPKGSFSTLEIQRTEQGDSAMYLCASSPGQRYGYTFGSGTRLTVV.

As DNA, the CDR3 is TGTGCCACCCGACTAGCGGGAGGGGACGAGCAGTACTTC. Protein: CATRLAGGDEQYF. The J gene is TRBJ2-5, the V gene TRBV6-5, with TRBD2 matching 14 bases. The J call may not be correct, given that the DNA end is closer to TRBJ2-7. The CDR3 runs to 13 residues. Germline CDR1 MNHEY, CDR2 SVGAGI.

This chain connects TRBV5-6 to TRBJ2-7, with D perhaps TRBD1 (5 bases). V gave up 0 bases and J gave up 3 bases, with 7 bases separating them. Germline V CDR1 and CDR2: SGHDT, YYEEEE. The CDR3 runs to 13 residues. The CDR3 here is CASSLVQVYEQYF. The CDR3 nucleotides read TGTGCCAGCAGCTTGGTACAGGTCTACGAGCAGTACTTC.

The chain joins TRBV28 to TRBJ1-5, with D tentatively TRBD1 (5 bases). The length of the CDR3 is 15 residues. V dropped 2 bases and J dropped 9 bases, with 17 bases sitting between them. Germline CDR1 and CDR2: MDHEN and SYDVKM. CDR3 loop: CASSLVRGAVRPQHF. For the CDR3, the DNA is TGTGCCAGCAGTTTAGTCCGTGGGGCAGTTCGGCCCCAGCATTTT.

The chain is built from TRBV19 and TRBJ2-1, with D unclear. CDR1 and CDR2 (germline): LNHDA, SQIVND (reference sequence). The CDR3 has 18 residues. V shed 5 bases and J shed 0 bases, with 20 bases lying between them. The CDR3 DNA is TGTGCCAGTAGTCTCGATGGGCCAGCAAGACCCTCCTACAATGAGCAGTTCTTC. It encodes CASSLDGPARPSYNEQFF.

The chain uses TRBV2 and TRBJ1-4, with TRBD1 identical over 9 bases. This CDR3 spans 13 amino acids. CDR1 SNHLY and CDR2 FYNNEI come from the germline V gene. Trimming removed 7 bases from V and 6 bases from J; junction bases left unmatched: 3. CDR3 loop: CASTRDRDEKLFF. Here the CDR3 DNA reads TGTGCCAGCACCCGGGACAGGGATGAAAAACTGTTTTTT.

Details on this clone: Relative to the germline gene, one junction end is altered; a read error may explain this. The chain has TRBV10-3 and TRBJ1-1; D perhaps matches TRBD1 (5 bases). This CDR3 contains 13 residues. CDR1 ENHRY and CDR2 SYGVKD come from the germline V gene. The CDR3 DNA reads as TGTGCCATCAGGGGGCGCGGGGGGACTGAAGCTTCCTTT. It translates to CAIRGRGGTEASF.

The chain employs TRBV6-5 and TRBJ1-6; D perhaps matches TRBD1 (6 bases). The germline V gene encodes CDR1 MNHEY and CDR2 SVGAGI. This CDR3 has 15 amino acids. V lost 6 bases and J lost 9, with 18 bases in between. The CDR3 loop is CASSPQSIGGSPLHF. DNA for the CDR3: TGTGCCAGCAGCCCTCAGAGTATAGGGGGTTCACCCCTCCACTTT.

J is TRBJ2-2 and V is TRBV2; 7 nucleotides line up with TRBD2. The CDR3 totals 15 residues. The germline gives CDR1 SNHLY, CDR2 FYNNEI. Germline trimming cut 5 bases from V and 5 bases from J; bases unmatched to any gene: 8. CDR3 sequence: CASSLHPGGTGELFF. The CDR3 DNA reads TGTGCCAGCAGTTTACATCCCGGGGGGACCGGGGAGCTGTTTTTT.